A single sample is the source of the 2 T cell receptor beta chains below, sequenced in a study of CD8+ T cells in alopecia areata. cDNA serving as the sequencing template came from extracted, reverse transcribed RNA. Libraries were prepared by immunoSEQ multiplex PCR; TCRdb keeps only in-frame clonotypes and omits some of them. The sample shows approximately 150,000 clones, approximately 52% of them seen only once. Treatment of the sample: oral pan-JAK inhibitor, 5-10 mg twice daily. The specimen comprised CD4+ T cells sorted from blood, sampled between weeks 55 and 65, from a patient treated with tofacitinib. These receptor sequences come from a human donor with alopecia areata.

This clone showed up just a few times. The chain has TRBV29-1 and TRBJ2-7; D might be TRBD1 (5 bases). Germline loops: CDR1 SQVTM, CDR2 ANQGSEA. This CDR3 is 12 amino acids long. Trimming removed 7 bases from V and 3 bases from J, with 13 bases in between. The DNA of the CDR3 is TGCAGCGGGGGCAGGGAAGGCTACGAGCAGTACTTC. Protein sequence: CSGGREGYEQYF.

Details on this clone: A read error may produce the germline difference seen at one junction end. The genes are TRBV12-5 and TRBJ2-7, with a possible D match to TRBD2 (5 bases). Germline V gene sequence: CDR1 LGHNT, CDR2 FRNRAP. The CDR3 runs to 11 residues. CDR3 sequence (DNA): TGTGCTAGTGGTTCGGGATACGGGCAGTACTTC. Translated: CASGSGYGQYF.